This T cell receptor (beta chain) emerged from a study of beta chain features in type 1 diabetes. About this clone itself: Its antigen remains unidentified.

CDR1 and CDR2 from the germline V gene are SGDLS and YYNGEE. V lost 6 bases and J 2 bases, leaving 19 bases between the germline ends. This CDR3 has 16 residues. Every isolated RNA sample was fully reverse transcribed, so sequencing captured expressed TCRB transcripts. Measured with immunoSEQ multiplex PCR; TCRdb has only the in-frame clones, and not every one. The sample has 600,000 to 700,000 clones; under 15% are singletons. Study-wide results and caveats: A PCR bias possibly favoring shorter templates would apply equally to patients and controls. Whether TCRB rearrangement is influenced by HLA type went unresolved here. TCRB repertoires of naive, central memory and Treg cells appeared more similar among patients than among healthy donors. High TCR expression in some cells could lead to their over-representation in cDNA sequencing. Moderate but significant shortening of TCRB CDR3s was recorded in all four CD4+ subsets from Type 1 diabetes patients.

The receptor was isolated from a young man with type 1 diabetes. Sample: naive CD4+ T cells from blood. J is TRBJ2-3 and V is TRBV9; D might be TRBD1 or TRBD2, each matching 7 bases. CDR3 DNA sequence: TGTGCCAGCACCCTTGGGAGGGGGCGGAACACAGATACGCAGTATTTT. Its protein is CASTLGRGRNTDTQYF.